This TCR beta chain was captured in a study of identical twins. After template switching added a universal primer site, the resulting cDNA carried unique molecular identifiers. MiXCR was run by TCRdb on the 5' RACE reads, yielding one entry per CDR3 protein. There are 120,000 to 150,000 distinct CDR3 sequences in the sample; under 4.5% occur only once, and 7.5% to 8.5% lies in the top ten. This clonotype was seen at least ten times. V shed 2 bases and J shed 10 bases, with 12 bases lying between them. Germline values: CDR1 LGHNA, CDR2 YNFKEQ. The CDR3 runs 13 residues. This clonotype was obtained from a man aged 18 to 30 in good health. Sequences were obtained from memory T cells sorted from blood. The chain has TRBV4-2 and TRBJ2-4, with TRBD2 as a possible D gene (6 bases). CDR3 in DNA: TGTGCCAGCAGCCAACCGGGAGAAGTGATTCAGTACTTC. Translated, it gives CASSQPGEVIQYF.